The 30 T cell receptor beta chains in this list originate from one sample, sequenced in a study of CD8+ T cells in alopecia areata. Treatment described: oral pan-JAK inhibitor, 5-10 mg twice daily. Extraction and reverse transcription of RNA yielded cDNA as the sequencing template. Produced via immunoSEQ multiplex PCR; TCRdb's table is partial and in-frame only. The table includes about 170,000 clones, 58% detected once. This material consisted of CD4+ T cells sorted from blood, taken between weeks 55 and 65, from a patient treated with tofacitinib. The source of these receptors is a human donor with alopecia areata.

V is TRBV29-1 and J is TRBJ1-1; D may be TRBD1 (6 bases). Germline V gene sequence: CDR1 SQVTM, CDR2 ANQGSEA. V was trimmed by 4 bases and J by 2 bases, leaving 14 bases between them. The CDR3 covers 14 residues. CDR3 DNA sequence: TGCAGCGTTGCTCCGACAGGAACCAACACTGAAGCTTTCTTT. This codes for CSVAPTGTNTEAFF.

A few counts support this clone. The V call is TRBV30, the J call TRBJ2-7; the D gene could be TRBD1 or TRBD2 (5 bases each). Germline V gene lookup returns CDR1 GTSNPN and CDR2 SVGIG (reference sequence). This CDR3 is 14 amino acids long. The V gene lost 0 bases and the J gene lost 2 bases, with 11 bases spanning the gap. CDR3 DNA sequence: TGTGCCTGGAGTGTAGGGTGGGGGACCTACGAGCAGTACTTC. The encoded protein is CAWSVGWGTYEQYF.

The rearrangement links TRBV6-5 to TRBJ1-6; 10 bases are a match to TRBD1. The V segment lost 4 bases and the J segment 10 bases; nucleotides outside the gene matches: 7. This CDR3 is 15 amino acids long. Germline CDR1 and CDR2: MNHEY and SVGAGI. CDR3 amino acids: CASSSDRGTESPLHF. The CDR3 region has the DNA TGTGCCAGCAGTTCGGACAGGGGGACGGAATCACCCCTCCACTTT.

The gene calls are TRBV5-1 and TRBJ1-1; the D gene is possibly TRBD1 (5 bases). There are 14 residues in the CDR3. From germline, CDR1 is SGHRS and CDR2 YFSETQ. Trimming shortened V by 2 bases and J by 4 bases, and 12 bases separated the two germline ends. The CDR3 loop is CASSFGGDATEAFF. The CDR3 DNA follows: TGCGCCAGCAGCTTCGGGGGAGATGCCACTGAAGCTTTCTTT.

The chain carries TRBV9 and TRBJ1-1; D might be TRBD1 (6 bases). The CDR3 spans 13 residues. Germline assignment: CDR1 SGDLS and CDR2 YYNGEE. Trimming took 4 bases from V and 8 from J, leaving 15 bases between them. The CDR3 protein is CASSSRGGREAFF. CDR3 nucleotides: TGTGCCAGCAGCAGTAGAGGGGGACGGGAAGCTTTCTTT.

CDR3 nucleotide sequence: TGTGCCAGCAGTAGGCGGGGGGGCAGCACAGATACGCAGTATTTT. It specifies CASSRRGGSTDTQYF. The J gene is TRBJ2-3, the V gene TRBV6-5, with 9 bases fitting TRBD2. Germline assignment: CDR1 MNHEY and CDR2 SVGAGI. This CDR3 has 15 amino acids. The V segment lost 5 bases and the J segment 0 bases; nucleotides outside the gene matches: 3.

The genes are TRBV30 and TRBJ2-2, with 9 bases identical to TRBD1. The CDR3 sequence is 15 residues long. Trimming took 4 bases from V and 6 from J; bases not matched to a gene: 9. Germline V gene sequence: CDR1 GTSNPN, CDR2 SVGIG (reference sequence). The CDR3 loop is CAWTPGQGLAGELFF. CDR3 nucleotides: TGTGCCTGGACCCCGGGACAGGGCCTCGCCGGGGAGCTGTTTTTT.

The chain couples TRBV7-2 to TRBJ2-5; no clear D gene. The CDR3 runs to 11 residues. The V and J ends lost 7 bases and 2 bases respectively, with 5 bases between them. The V gene's germline CDR1 is SGHTA and CDR2 FQGNSA. The CDR3 region has the DNA TGTGCCAGCACCCCACAAGAGACCCAGTACTTC. This translates into CASTPQETQYF.

The chain is built from TRBV15 and TRBJ2-1; weak D call: TRBD2 (5 bases). The V end was cut by 5 bases, the J end by 3 bases, with 14 bases between. The CDR3 is 15 residues long. Germline lookup yields CDR1 LNHNV and CDR2 YYDKDF (reference sequence). The CDR3 loop is CATSRSGWGYNEQFF. In nucleotides, the CDR3 is TGTGCCACCAGCCGCTCGGGGTGGGGCTACAATGAGCAGTTCTTC.

V and J are TRBV29-1 and TRBJ1-1; possible D gene TRBD1, 6 bases. CDR1 SQVTM and CDR2 ANQGSEA come from the germline V gene. Between the trimmed V and J ends, which lost 4 bases and 6 bases, there was a span of 15 bases. The CDR3 contains 13 residues. The CDR3 DNA reads as TGCAGCGTTGTAGGGGGGTGGCAGCCTGAAGCTTTCTTT. The encoded protein is CSVVGGWQPEAFF.

The chain carries TRBV7-9 and TRBJ2-3; perhaps TRBD2 as D (5 bases). Germline-derived CDR1 and CDR2 are SEHNR and FQNEAQ (reference sequence). This CDR3 has 17 amino acids. Trimming shortened V by 0 bases and J by 0 bases, and 13 bases separated the two germline ends. CDR3 in amino acids: CASSLAGLPPSTDTQYF. In nucleotides, the CDR3 is TGTGCCAGCAGCTTAGCCGGACTTCCCCCGAGCACAGATACGCAGTATTTT.

J is TRBJ2-1 and V is TRBV29-1; a possible D gene is TRBD2 (5 bases). The CDR3 has 14 amino acids. The germline V gene has CDR1 SQVTM and CDR2 ANQGSEA. V lost 5 bases, J lost 6 bases, and 17 bases lay in between. As DNA, the CDR3 is TGCAGCGTTCGATCCGGGATCCACTCCAATGAGCAGTTCTTC. Its translation is CSVRSGIHSNEQFF.

The sample holds a few counts of this clone. The V and J genes are TRBV19 and TRBJ2-3; possible D gene TRBD2, 6 bases. The V end lost 3 bases, the J end lost 3 bases, and 10 bases lay between the germline ends. Per germline, CDR1 LNHDA and CDR2 SQIVND (reference sequence). This CDR3 is built from 14 residues. In DNA form, the CDR3 reads TGTGCCAGTAGTATCCCAGGGAGGACAGATACGCAGTATTTT. Its translation: CASSIPGRTDTQYF. The whole variable domain, remainder taken from reference TRBV19 and TRBJ2-3, is DGGITQSPKYLFRKEGQNVTLSCEQNLNHDAMYWYRQDPGQGLRLIYYSQIVNDFQKGDIAEGYSVSREKKESFPLTVTSAQKNPTAFYLCASSIPGRTDTQYFGPGTRLTVL.

The rearrangement uses TRBV29-1 and TRBJ1-2; tentative D call: TRBD1 (5 bases). The CDR3 contains 14 residues. V lost 2 bases, J lost 3 bases, and 13 bases lay in between. The germline V gene has CDR1 SQVTM and CDR2 ANQGSEA. The CDR3 loop is CSVEKGFPYYGYTF. The CDR3 DNA reads as TGCAGCGTTGAAAAGGGGTTCCCCTACTATGGCTACACCTTC. The full variable domain, rest sourced from reference TRBV29-1 and TRBJ1-2, is SAVISQKPSRDICQRGTSLTIQCQVDSQVTMMFWYRQQPGQSLTLIATANQGSEATYESGFVIDKFPISRPNLTFSTLTVSNMSPEDSSIYLCSVEKGFPYYGYTFGSGTRLTVV.

This chain uses TRBV5-1 with TRBJ1-1, with a weak D call TRBD1 (6 bases). Looked up from germline, CDR1 is SGHRS and CDR2 is YFSETQ. Trimming took 4 bases from V and 2 from J, leaving 12 bases between them. The CDR3 consists of 14 residues. The chain's CDR3 is CASSPRTVNTEAFF. The CDR3, as DNA: TGCGCCAGCAGCCCGAGGACAGTCAACACTGAAGCTTTCTTT. The complete variable domain, with remaining parts taken from reference TRBV5-1 and TRBJ1-1, reads KAGVTQTPRYLIKTRGQQVTLSCSPISGHRSVSWYQQTPGQGLQFLFEYFSETQRNKGNFPGRFSGRQFSNSRSEMNVSTLELGDSALYLCASSPRTVNTEAFFGQGTRLTVV.

The V gene is TRBV9, the J gene TRBJ2-5; D uncertain. Germline lookup yields CDR1 SGDLS and CDR2 YYNGEE. V lost 3 bases and J 2 bases, leaving 2 bases between the germline ends. CDR3 length: 11 amino acids. CDR3 sequence: CASSGQETQYF. Written as DNA, the CDR3 is TGTGCCAGCAGCGGGCAAGAGACCCAGTACTTC.

The sample holds many counts of this clone. The chain has TRBV4-1 and TRBJ1-2, with D uncertain. V shed 0 bases and J shed 10 bases, with 12 bases lying between them. Germline-derived CDR1 and CDR2 are MGHRA and YSYEKL. This CDR3 contains 13 residues. As DNA, the CDR3 is TGCGCCAGCAGCCAAGATAAGGCAGTCACCTACACCTTC. Amino acids: CASSQDKAVTYTF.

This chain joins TRBV7-6 and TRBJ1-2, with 8 bases lining up with TRBD1. CDR1 and CDR2 from the germline V gene are SGHVS and FNYEAQ. V was pared by 6 bases and J by 9 bases, with 12 bases of the junction left unmatched. This CDR3 has 14 amino acids. The CDR3 reads CASRPTGTGRRYTF. The CDR3 nucleotides read TGTGCCAGCAGACCGACCGGGACAGGCCGACGCTACACCTTC.

The V call is TRBV29-1, the J call TRBJ2-3, with 10 bases matching TRBD2. Per germline, CDR1 SQVTM and CDR2 ANQGSEA. V was pared by 6 bases and J by 2 bases, with 11 bases of the junction left unmatched. The length of the CDR3 is 16 residues. Written as DNA, the CDR3 is TGCAGCGTGACCCCAGCTAGCGGGGGAGTCACAGATACGCAGTATTTT. It is translated as CSVTPASGGVTDTQYF.

The chain joins TRBV5-1 to TRBJ2-7; no clear D gene. The germline CDR1 and CDR2 sequences are SGHRS and YFSETQ. V was pared by 3 bases and J by 7 bases, with 11 bases between. This CDR3 comprises 12 residues. This CDR3 reads CASSWTQGEQYF. CDR3 sequence (DNA): TGCGCCAGCAGCTGGACGCAAGGGGAGCAGTACTTC.

This clone appeared a few times. V gene TRBV7-7 combines with J gene TRBJ2-5; a possible D gene is TRBD1 (6 bases). The germline V gene encodes CDR1 SSHAT and CDR2 FNYEAQ (reference sequence). V lost 5 bases and J 5 bases, leaving 18 bases between the germline ends. CDR3 length: 15 amino acids. CDR3 loop: CASSPGYGQSETQYF. The CDR3 bases are TGTGCCAGCAGCCCAGGTTACGGACAGTCGGAGACCCAGTACTTC.

V usage is TRBV10-3 and J usage is TRBJ2-7; no firm D call. The length of the CDR3 is 16 residues. Trimming removed 3 bases from V and 0 bases from J, with 15 bases in between. Germline values: CDR1 ENHRY, CDR2 SYGVKD. In DNA form, the CDR3 reads TGTGCCATCAGTGATAGGGTGGTGGAGAGCTCCTACGAGCAGTACTTC. This codes for CAISDRVVESSYEQYF.

The chain is built from TRBV27 and TRBJ1-1; D call uncertain. The CDR3 consists of 14 residues. CDR1 is MNHEY and CDR2 is SMNVEV in the germline V gene (reference sequence). V lost 3 bases, J lost 4 bases, and 12 bases lay in between. CDR3 nucleotide sequence: TGTGCCAGCAGTTTGGGAGAAGGGAGCACTGAAGCTTTCTTT. Its translation is CASSLGEGSTEAFF.

The chain carries TRBV25-1 and TRBJ1-5; tentatively, D is TRBD1 (5 bases). CDR1 is MGHDK and CDR2 is SYGVNS in the germline V gene. Between the trimmed V and J ends, which lost 3 bases and 5 bases, there was a span of 17 bases. The CDR3 sequence is 16 residues long. The CDR3 here is CASSDSPGRGDQPQHF. The CDR3 DNA reads TGTGCCAGCAGTGACTCTCCTGGCCGGGGGGATCAGCCCCAGCATTTT.

This chain joins TRBV2 and TRBJ2-3; 8 positions agree with TRBD2. The CDR3 spans 16 residues. The germline V gene encodes CDR1 SNHLY and CDR2 FYNNEI. V shed 3 bases and J 1 base; nucleotides not matched to a gene: 6. The CDR3, as DNA: TGTGCCAGCAGTGACTCGGCAGCGGGGGGCACAGATACGCAGTATTTT. Protein: CASSDSAAGGTDTQYF.

The chain employs TRBV29-1 and TRBJ1-4; D unclear. This CDR3 has 12 amino acids. The V end was cut by 4 bases, the J end by 4 bases, with 7 bases between. The germline CDR1 and CDR2 sequences are SQVTM and ANQGSEA. In nucleotides, the CDR3 is TGCAGCGTTGGGCAGAATAATGAAAAACTGTTTTTT. Translation: CSVGQNNEKLFF.

V usage is TRBV9 and J usage is TRBJ2-3, with D uncertain. V was pared by 9 bases and J by 0 bases, with 11 bases between. CDR3 length equals 13 residues. Germline assignment: CDR1 SGDLS and CDR2 YYNGEE. CDR3 sequence: CATCRLSTDTQYF. The CDR3 DNA reads TGTGCCACCTGCCGACTTAGCACAGATACGCAGTATTTT.

The chain is built from TRBV15 and TRBJ1-1, with D possibly matching TRBD1 (6 bases). Germline V gene sequence: CDR1 LNHNV, CDR2 YYDKDF (reference sequence). V was trimmed by 3 bases and J by 1 base, leaving 12 bases between them. This CDR3 has 15 residues. The CDR3 region has the DNA TGTGCCACCAGCAGCCCCGGGGGCCCGAACACTGAAGCTTTCTTT. Protein: CATSSPGGPNTEAFF.

CDR3 in amino acids: CASTLLRGTEAFF. The CDR3 DNA is TGCGCCAGCACCCTCTTAAGGGGCACTGAAGCTTTCTTT. This chain connects TRBV23-1 to TRBJ1-1; a weak D match, TRBD1 (5 bases). TRBV23-1 is annotated as an ORF whose role is uncertain. The length of the CDR3 is 13 residues. V was trimmed by 7 bases and J by 4 bases, leaving 13 bases between them.

In this sample, this clone turned up a few times. The V gene is TRBV7-8, the J gene TRBJ2-1; D gene unclear. Between the trimmed V and J ends, which lost 1 base and 10 bases, there was a span of 11 bases. The CDR3 extends over 13 amino acids. Germline CDR1 reads SGHVS; CDR2 reads FQNEAQ. In nucleotides, the CDR3 is TGTGCCAGCAGCTTAGACCAATCGGTGGAGCAGTTCTTC. It encodes CASSLDQSVEQFF.